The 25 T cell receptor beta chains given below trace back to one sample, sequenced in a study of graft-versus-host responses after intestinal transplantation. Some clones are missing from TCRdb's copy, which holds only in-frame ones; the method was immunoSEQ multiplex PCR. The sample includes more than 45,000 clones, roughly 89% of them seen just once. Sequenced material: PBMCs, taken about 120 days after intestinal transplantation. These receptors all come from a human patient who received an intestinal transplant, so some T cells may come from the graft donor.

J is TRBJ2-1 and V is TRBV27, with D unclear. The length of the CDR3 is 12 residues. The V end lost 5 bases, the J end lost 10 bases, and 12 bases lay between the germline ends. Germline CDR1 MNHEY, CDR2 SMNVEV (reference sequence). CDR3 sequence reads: CASSPGRNEQFF. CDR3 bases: TGTGCCAGCAGTCCCGGTAGGAACGAGCAGTTCTTC.

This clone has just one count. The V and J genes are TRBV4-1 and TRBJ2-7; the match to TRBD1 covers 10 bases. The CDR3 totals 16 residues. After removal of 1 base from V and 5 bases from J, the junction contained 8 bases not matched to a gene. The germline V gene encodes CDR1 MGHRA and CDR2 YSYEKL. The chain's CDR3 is CASSQVTGQGENEQYF. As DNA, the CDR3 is TGCGCCAGCAGCCAAGTCACTGGACAGGGGGAAAACGAGCAGTACTTC.

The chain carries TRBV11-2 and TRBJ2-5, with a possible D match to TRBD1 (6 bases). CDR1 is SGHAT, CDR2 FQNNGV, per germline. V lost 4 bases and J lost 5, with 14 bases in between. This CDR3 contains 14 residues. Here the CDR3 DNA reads TGTGCCAGCAGCTCCCCAGGGGCCCAGGAGACCCAGTACTTC. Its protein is CASSSPGAQETQYF.

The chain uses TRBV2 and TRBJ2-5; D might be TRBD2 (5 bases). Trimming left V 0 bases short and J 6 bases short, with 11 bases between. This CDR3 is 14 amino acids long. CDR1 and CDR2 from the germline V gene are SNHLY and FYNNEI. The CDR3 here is CASSEARGLQTQYF. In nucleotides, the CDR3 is TGTGCCAGCAGTGAAGCGCGAGGGCTTCAGACCCAGTACTTC.

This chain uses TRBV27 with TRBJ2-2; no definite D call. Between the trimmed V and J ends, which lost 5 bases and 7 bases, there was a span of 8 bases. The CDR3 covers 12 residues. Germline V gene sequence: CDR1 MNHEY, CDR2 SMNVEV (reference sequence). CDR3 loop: CASSLTIGELFF. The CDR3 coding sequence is TGTGCCAGCAGTCTCACCATCGGGGAGCTGTTTTTT.

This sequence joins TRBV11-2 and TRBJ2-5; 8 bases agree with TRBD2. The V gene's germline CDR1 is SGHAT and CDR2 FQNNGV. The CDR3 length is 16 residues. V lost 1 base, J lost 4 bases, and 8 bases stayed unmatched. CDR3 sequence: CASSLVALTSGETQYF. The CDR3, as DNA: TGTGCCAGCAGCTTAGTGGCGCTAACTAGCGGAGAGACCCAGTACTTC.

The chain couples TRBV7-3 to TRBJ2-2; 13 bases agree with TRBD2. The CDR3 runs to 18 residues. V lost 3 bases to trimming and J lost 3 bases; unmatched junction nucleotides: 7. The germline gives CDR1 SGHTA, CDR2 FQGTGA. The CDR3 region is CASSFTGTSGIYTGELFF. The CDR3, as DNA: TGTGCCAGCAGCTTTACCGGGACTAGCGGGATTTACACCGGGGAGCTGTTTTTT.

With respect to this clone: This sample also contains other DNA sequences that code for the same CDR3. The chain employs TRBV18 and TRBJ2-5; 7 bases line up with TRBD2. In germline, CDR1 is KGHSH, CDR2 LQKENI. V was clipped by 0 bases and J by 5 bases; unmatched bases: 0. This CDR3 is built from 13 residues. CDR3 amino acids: CASSPPGGETQYF. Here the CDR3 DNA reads TGTGCCAGCTCACCACCGGGGGGGGAGACCCAGTACTTC.

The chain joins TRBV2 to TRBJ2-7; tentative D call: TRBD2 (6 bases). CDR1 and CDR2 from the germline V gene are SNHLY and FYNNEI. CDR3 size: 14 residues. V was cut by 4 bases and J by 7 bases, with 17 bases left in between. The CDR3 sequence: CASSVAWGDGEQYF. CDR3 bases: TGTGCCAGCAGTGTGGCGTGGGGGGACGGGGAGCAGTACTTC.

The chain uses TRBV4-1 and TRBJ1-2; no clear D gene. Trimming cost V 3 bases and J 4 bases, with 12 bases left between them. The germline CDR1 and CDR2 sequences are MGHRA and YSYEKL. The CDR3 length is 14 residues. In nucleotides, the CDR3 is TGCGCCAGCAGCCAGGGGATGCGGACCTATGGCTACACCTTC. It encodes CASSQGMRTYGYTF.

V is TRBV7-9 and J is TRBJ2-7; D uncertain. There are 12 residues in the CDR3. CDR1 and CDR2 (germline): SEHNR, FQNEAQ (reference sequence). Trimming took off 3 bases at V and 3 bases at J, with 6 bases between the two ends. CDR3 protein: CASSFWYYEQYF. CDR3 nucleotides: TGTGCCAGCAGCTTCTGGTACTACGAGCAGTACTTC.

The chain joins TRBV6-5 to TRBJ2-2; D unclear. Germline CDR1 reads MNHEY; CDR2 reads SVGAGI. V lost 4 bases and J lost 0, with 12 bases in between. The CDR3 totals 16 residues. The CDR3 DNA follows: TGTGCCAGCAGTTTAATAGGGTTCTCGAACACCGGGGAGCTGTTTTTT. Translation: CASSLIGFSNTGELFF.

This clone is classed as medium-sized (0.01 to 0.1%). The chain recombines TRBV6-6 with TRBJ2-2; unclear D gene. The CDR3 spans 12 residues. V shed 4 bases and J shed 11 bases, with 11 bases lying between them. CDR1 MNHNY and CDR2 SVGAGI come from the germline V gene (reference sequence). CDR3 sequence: CASSCPGCELFF. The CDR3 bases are TGTGCCAGCAGTTGTCCTGGTTGTGAGCTGTTTTTT.

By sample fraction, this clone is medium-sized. CDR3 nucleotide sequence: TGTGCCAGTAGTCCAGGGGGCGCGAGAAACACCATATATTTT. It yields the protein CASSPGGARNTIYF. V is TRBV19 and J is TRBJ1-3; 8 bases agree with TRBD1. CDR1 and CDR2 from the germline V gene are LNHDA and SQIVND (reference sequence). This CDR3 region has 14 residues. J lost 5 bases, V lost 5 bases, and 5 bases had no gene match.

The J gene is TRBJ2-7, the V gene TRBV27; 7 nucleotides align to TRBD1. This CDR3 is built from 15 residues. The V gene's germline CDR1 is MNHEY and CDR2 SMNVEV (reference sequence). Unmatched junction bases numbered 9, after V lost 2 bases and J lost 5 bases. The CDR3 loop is CASSLNRQGSHEQYF. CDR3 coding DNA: TGTGCCAGCAGTTTAAACCGACAGGGTAGCCACGAGCAGTACTTC.

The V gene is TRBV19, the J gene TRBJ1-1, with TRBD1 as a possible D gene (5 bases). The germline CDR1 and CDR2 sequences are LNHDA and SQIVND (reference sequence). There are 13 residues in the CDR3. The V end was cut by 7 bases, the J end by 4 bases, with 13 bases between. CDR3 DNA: TGTGCCAGTATGGGGACTTCGGGCACTGAAGCTTTCTTT. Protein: CASMGTSGTEAFF.

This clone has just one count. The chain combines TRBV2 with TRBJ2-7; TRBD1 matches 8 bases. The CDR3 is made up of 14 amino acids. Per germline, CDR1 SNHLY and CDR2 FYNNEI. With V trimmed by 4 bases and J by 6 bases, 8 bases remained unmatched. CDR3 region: CASSGGQGGREQYF. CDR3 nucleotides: TGTGCCAGCAGTGGTGGACAGGGAGGTCGCGAGCAGTACTTC.

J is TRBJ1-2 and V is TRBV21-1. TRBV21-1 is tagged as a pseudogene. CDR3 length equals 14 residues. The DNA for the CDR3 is TGTGCCAGCAGCAAAATACTCGCTAACTATGGCTACACCTTC. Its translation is CASSKILANYGYTF.

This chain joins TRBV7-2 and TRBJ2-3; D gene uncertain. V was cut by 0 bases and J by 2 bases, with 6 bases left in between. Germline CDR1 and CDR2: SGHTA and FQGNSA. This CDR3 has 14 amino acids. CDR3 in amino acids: CASSLARLTDTQYF. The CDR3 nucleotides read TGTGCCAGCAGCTTAGCGAGACTCACAGATACGCAGTATTTT.

The CDR3 DNA is TGCGCCAGCAGCTTGACAGGGAACTCGAACACTGAAGCTTTCTTT. Encoded protein: CASSLTGNSNTEAFF. The chain joins TRBV5-1 to TRBJ1-1, with D maybe TRBD1 (6 bases). This CDR3 is 15 amino acids long. Germline V gives CDR1 SGHRS, CDR2 YFSETQ. V was pared by 1 base and J by 1 base, with 11 bases between. Full variable domain (remainder filled in from reference TRBV5-1 and TRBJ1-1): KAGVTQTPRYLIKTRGQQVTLSCSPISGHRSVSWYQQTPGQGLQFLFEYFSETQRNKGNFPGRFSGRQFSNSRSEMNVSTLELGDSALYLCASSLTGNSNTEAFFGQGTRLTVV.

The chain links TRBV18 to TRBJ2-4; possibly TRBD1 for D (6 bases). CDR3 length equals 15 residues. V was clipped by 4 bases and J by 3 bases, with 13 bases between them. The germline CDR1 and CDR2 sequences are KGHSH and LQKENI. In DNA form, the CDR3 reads TGTGCCAGCTCACAGACAGGAATACTCAAAAACATTCAGTACTTC. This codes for CASSQTGILKNIQYF. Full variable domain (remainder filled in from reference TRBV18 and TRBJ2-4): NAGVMQNPRHLVRRRGQEARLRCSPMKGHSHVYWYRQLPEEGLKFMVYLQKENIIDESGMPKERFSAEFPKEGPSILRIQQVVRGDSAAYFCASSQTGILKNIQYFGAGTRLSVL.

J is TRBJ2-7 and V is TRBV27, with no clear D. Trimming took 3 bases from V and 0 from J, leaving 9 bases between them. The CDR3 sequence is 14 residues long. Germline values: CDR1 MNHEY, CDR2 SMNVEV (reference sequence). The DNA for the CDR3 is TGTGCCAGCAGTTTGGGCAGACTCTCCTACGAGCAGTACTTC. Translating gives CASSLGRLSYEQYF.

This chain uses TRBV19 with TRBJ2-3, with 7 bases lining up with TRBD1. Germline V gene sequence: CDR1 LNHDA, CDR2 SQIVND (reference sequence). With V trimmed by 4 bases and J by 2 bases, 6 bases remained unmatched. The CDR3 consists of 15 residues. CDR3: CASSTRDSSTDTQYF. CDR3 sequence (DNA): TGTGCCAGTAGTACACGGGACAGCTCCACAGATACGCAGTATTTT.

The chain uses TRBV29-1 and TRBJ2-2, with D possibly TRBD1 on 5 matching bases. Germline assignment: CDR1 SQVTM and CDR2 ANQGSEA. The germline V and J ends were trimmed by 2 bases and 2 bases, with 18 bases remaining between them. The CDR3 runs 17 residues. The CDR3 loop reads CSVELTTGRANTGELFF. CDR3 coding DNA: TGCAGCGTTGAATTAACGACGGGCAGGGCTAACACCGGGGAGCTGTTTTTT.

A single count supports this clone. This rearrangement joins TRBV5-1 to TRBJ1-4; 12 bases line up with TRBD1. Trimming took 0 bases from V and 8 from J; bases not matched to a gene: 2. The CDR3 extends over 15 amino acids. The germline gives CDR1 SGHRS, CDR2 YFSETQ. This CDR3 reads CASSLAGTGGEKLFF. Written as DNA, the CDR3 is TGCGCCAGCAGCTTGGCCGGGACAGGGGGCGAAAAACTGTTTTTT.